This T cell receptor beta chain was retrieved from a study of cytomegalovirus exposure and HLA in healthy donors. Study findings and constraints: The finding came from a later analysis; first-cohort TCR clusters tended to co-occur in the 95 to 150 validation repertoires. CMV antigen specificity of a few CMV-associated chains was confirmed in vitro. Per published reports, the classifier diagnosed cytomegalovirus status with high specificity and sensitivity. The study found most TCR sequences rare, yet found some public TCRs in many donors.

Germline V CDR1 and CDR2: MDHEN, SYDVKM. V shed 4 bases, J shed 6 bases, and the junction held 19 bases outside the gene matches. This CDR3 contains 18 residues. Only one count was recorded for this clone. Its matching antigen is unknown. Profiling relied on immunoSEQ multiplex PCR, and the TCRdb table lists in-frame clones only, not all of them. The sample holds more than 120,000 clones, approximately 90% seen once. The sequence was collected from a man aged 18-30 years in good health and CMV-seropositive. This chain joins TRBV28 and TRBJ2-3; 7 bases match TRBD2. Source material: PBMCs. The CDR3 spells CASSSYRDRGVSRDTQYF. CDR3 DNA: TGTGCCAGCAGTTCGTACCGGGACCGGGGGGTTTCACGGGATACGCAGTATTTT.